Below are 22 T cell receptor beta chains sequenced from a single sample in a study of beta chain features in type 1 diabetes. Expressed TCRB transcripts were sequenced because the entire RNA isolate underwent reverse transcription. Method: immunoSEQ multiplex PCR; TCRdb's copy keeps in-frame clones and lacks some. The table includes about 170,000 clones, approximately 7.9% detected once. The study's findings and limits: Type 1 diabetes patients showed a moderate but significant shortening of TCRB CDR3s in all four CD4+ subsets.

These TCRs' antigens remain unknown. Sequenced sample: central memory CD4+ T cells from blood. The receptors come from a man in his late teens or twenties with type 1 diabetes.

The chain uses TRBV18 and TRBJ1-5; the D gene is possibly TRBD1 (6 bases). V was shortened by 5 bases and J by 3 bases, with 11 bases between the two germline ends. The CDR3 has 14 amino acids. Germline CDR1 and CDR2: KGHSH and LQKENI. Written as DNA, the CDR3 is TGTGCCAGCTCATCAAGACAGGACAATCAGCCCCAGCATTTT. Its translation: CASSSRQDNQPQHF.

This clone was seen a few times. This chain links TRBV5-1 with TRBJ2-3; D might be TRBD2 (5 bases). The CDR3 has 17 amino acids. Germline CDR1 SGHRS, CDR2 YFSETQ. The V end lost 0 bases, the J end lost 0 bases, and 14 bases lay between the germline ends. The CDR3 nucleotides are TGCGCCAGCAGCTTGGCCGGGCCGGGAACTAGCACAGATACGCAGTATTTT. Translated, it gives CASSLAGPGTSTDTQYF.

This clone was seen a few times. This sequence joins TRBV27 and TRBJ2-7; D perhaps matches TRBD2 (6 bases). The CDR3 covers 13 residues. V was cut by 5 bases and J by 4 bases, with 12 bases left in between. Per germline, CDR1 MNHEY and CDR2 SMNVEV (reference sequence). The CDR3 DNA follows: TGTGCCAGCAGTACGGACCGGGGGTACGAGCAGTACTTC. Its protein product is CASSTDRGYEQYF.

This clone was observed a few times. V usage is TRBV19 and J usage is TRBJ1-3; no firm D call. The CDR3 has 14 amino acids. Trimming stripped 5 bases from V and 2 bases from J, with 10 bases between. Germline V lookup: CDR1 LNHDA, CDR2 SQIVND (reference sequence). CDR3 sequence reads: CASSPRQAGNTIYF. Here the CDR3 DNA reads TGTGCCAGTAGTCCGAGACAAGCTGGAAACACCATATATTTT.

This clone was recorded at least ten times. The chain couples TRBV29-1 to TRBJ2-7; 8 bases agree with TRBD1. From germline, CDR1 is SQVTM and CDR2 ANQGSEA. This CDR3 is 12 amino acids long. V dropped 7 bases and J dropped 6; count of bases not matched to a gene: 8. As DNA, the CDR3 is TGCAGCGCAGGGGGCGATCCGGGCGAGCAGTACTTC. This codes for CSAGGDPGEQYF.

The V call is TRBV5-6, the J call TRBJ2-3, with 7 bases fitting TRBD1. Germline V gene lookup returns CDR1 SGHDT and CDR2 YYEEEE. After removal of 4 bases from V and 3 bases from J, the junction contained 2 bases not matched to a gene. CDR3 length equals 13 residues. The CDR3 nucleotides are TGTGCCAGCAGCCTGACAGGGACAGATACGCAGTATTTT. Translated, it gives CASSLTGTDTQYF.

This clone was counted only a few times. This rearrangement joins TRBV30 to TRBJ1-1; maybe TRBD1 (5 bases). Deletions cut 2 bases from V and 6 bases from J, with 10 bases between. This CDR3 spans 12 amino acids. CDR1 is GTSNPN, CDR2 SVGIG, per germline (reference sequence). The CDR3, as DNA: TGTGCCTGGAGTTCATGGGGGGCTGAAGCTTTCTTT. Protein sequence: CAWSSWGAEAFF.

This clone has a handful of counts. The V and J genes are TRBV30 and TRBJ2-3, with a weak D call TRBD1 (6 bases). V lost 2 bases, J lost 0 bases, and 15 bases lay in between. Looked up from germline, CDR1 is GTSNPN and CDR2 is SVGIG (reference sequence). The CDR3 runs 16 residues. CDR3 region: CAWSFPGHSSTDTQYF. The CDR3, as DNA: TGTGCCTGGAGTTTCCCGGGACATTCTAGCACAGATACGCAGTATTTT.

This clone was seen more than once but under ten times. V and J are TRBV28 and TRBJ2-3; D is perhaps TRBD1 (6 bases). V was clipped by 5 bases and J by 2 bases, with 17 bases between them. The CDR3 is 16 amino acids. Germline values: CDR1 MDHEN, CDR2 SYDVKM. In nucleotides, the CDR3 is TGTGCCAGCAGTACCTCGACAGGAGGCACCACAGATACGCAGTATTTT. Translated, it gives CASSTSTGGTTDTQYF.

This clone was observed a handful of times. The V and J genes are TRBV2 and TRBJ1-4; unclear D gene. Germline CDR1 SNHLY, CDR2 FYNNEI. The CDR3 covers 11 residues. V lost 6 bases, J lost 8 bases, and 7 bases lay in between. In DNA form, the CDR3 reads TGTGCCAGCAGCCTGAGGGAAAAACTGTTTTTT. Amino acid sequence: CASSLREKLFF.

CDR3 DNA: TGTGCCAGCAGCTTGAGAAGCCGAGAGACCCAGTACTTC. This encodes CASSLRSRETQYF. The V gene is TRBV5-6, the J gene TRBJ2-5; D ambiguous. Per the germline V gene, CDR1 is SGHDT and CDR2 is YYEEEE. This CDR3 region has 13 residues. V lost 1 base and J 4 bases, leaving 8 bases between the germline ends. The variable domain in full, with the rest retrieved from reference TRBV5-6 and TRBJ2-5, is DAGVTQSPTHLIKTRGQQVTLRCSPKSGHDTVSWYQQALGQGPQFIFQYYEEEERQRGNFPDRFSGHQFPNYSSELNVNALLLGDSALYLCASSLRSRETQYFGPGTRLLVL.

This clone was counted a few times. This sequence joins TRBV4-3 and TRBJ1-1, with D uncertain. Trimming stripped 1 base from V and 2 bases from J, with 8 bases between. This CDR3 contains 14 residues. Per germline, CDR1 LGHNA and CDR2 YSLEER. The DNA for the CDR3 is TGCGCCAGCAGCCAAGTGAGAGGCAACACTGAAGCTTTCTTT. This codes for CASSQVRGNTEAFF.

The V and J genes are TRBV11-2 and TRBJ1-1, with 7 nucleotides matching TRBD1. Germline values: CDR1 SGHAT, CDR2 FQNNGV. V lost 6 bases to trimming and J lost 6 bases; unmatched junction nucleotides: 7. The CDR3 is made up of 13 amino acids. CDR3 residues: CASREQGYPEAFF. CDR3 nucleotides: TGTGCCAGCAGAGAACAGGGGTATCCTGAAGCTTTCTTT.

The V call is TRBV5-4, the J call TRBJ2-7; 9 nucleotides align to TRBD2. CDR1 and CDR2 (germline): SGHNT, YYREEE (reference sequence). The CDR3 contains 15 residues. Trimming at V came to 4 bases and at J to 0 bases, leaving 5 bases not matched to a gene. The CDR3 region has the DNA TGTGCCAGCAGCATAAGCGGGGGGTCCTCCTACGAGCAGTACTTC. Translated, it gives CASSISGGSSYEQYF. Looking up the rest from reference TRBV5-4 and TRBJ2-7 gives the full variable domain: ETGVTQSPTHLIKTRGQQVTLRCSSQSGHNTVSWYQQALGQGPQFIFQYYREEENGRGNFPPRFSGLQFPNYSSELNVNALELDDSALYLCASSISGGSSYEQYFGPGTRLTVT.

CDR3 nucleotides: TGTGCCAGCAGCCCGCGGGGTCTCCATACTTTACACAATGAGCAGTTCTTC. Protein product: CASSPRGLHTLHNEQFF. The V and J genes are TRBV7-9 and TRBJ2-1; perhaps TRBD2 as D (6 bases). This CDR3 is built from 17 residues. Germline V gene lookup returns CDR1 SEHNR and CDR2 FQNEAQ (reference sequence). The V end was cut by 5 bases, the J end by 5 bases, with 22 bases between.

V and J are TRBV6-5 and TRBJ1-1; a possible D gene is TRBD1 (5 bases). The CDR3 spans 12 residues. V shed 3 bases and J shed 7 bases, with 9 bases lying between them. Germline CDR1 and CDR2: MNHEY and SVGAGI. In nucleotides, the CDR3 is TGTGCCAGCAGTTATTTCCAGGGTGAAGCTTTCTTT. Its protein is CASSYFQGEAFF.

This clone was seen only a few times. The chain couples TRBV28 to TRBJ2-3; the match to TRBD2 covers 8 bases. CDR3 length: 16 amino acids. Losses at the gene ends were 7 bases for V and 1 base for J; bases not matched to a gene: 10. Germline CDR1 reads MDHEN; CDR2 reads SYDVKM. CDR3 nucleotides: TGTGCCAGCACGCCTAGCTCCGGGAGGGGCACAGATACGCAGTATTTT. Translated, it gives CASTPSSGRGTDTQYF.

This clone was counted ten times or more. CDR3 amino acids: CASSLWGTEQETQYF. CDR3 in DNA: TGTGCCAGCAGTTTATGGGGGACAGAGCAAGAGACCCAGTACTTC. The chain carries TRBV27 and TRBJ2-5; TRBD1 matches 7 bases. Unmatched junction bases numbered 4, after V lost 1 base and J lost 2 bases. The length of the CDR3 is 15 residues. The germline gives CDR1 MNHEY, CDR2 SMNVEV (reference sequence).

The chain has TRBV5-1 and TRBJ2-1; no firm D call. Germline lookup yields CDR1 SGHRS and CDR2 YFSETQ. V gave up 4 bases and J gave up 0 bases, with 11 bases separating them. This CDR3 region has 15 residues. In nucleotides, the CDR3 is TGCGCCAGCAGCCCTTACCCCAGCTCCTACAATGAGCAGTTCTTC. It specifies CASSPYPSSYNEQFF.

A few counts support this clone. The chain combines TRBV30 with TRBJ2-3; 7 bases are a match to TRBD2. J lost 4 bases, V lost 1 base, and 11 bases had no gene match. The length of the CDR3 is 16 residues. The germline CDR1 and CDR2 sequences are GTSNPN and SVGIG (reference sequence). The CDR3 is CAWSAGMGGSADTQYF. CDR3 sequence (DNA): TGTGCCTGGAGTGCCGGTATGGGAGGGTCCGCAGATACGCAGTATTTT.

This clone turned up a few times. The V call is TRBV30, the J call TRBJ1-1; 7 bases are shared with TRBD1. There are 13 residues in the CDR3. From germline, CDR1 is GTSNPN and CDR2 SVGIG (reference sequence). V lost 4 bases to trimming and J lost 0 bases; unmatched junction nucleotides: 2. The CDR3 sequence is CAWIGTVNTEAFF. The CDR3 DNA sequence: TGTGCCTGGATCGGGACAGTGAACACTGAAGCTTTCTTT.

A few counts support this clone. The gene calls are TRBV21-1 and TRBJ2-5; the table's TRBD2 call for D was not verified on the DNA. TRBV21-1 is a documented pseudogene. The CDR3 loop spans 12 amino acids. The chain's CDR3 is CASRFVWETQYF. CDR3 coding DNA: TGTGCCAGCCGGTTTGTGTGGGAGACCCAGTACTTC.